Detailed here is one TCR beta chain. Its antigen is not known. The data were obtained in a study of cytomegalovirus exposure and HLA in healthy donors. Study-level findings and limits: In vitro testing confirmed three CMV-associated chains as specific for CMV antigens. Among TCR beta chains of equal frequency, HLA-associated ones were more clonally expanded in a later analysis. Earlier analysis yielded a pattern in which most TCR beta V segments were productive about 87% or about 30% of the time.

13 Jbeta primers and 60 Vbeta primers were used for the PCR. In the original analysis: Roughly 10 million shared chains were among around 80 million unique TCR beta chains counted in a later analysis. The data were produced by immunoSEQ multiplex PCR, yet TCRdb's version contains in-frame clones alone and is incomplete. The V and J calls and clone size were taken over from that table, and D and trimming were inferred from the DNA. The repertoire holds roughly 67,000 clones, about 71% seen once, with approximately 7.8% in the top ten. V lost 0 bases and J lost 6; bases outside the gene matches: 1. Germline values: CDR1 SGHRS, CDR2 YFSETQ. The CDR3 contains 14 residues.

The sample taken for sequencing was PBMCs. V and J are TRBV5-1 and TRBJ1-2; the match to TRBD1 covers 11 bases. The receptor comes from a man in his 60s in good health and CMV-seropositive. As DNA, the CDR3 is TGCGCCAGCAGCTTGGTGGGACAGGGGGATGGCTACACCTTC. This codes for CASSLVGQGDGYTF.